This T cell receptor beta chain was recovered during a study of CD8+CD57+ T cells in acquired aplastic anemia. Study outcomes and limitations: Patients and controls shared fewer than 30 CD8+ CDR3 sequences.

Profiles of TCR beta VDJ and CDR3 were generated from a genomic DNA template. A single record per CDR3 protein comes from TCRdb applying MiXCR to the reads. This repertoire shows some 200,000 distinct CDR3 sequences, less than 60% found once; its top ten account for 8% to 10%. For sequencing, patients were chosen who had shown expansion of CD8+CD57+ cells by flow cytometry. The CDR3 loop spans 13 amino acids. Germline loops: CDR1 SQVTM, CDR2 ANQGSEA. After removal of 6 bases from V and 2 bases from J, the junction contained 3 bases not matched to a gene. Comments on this clonotype: Antigen: not known.

The TCR sequence derives from a human donor with aplastic anemia. The V gene is TRBV29-1, the J gene TRBJ2-7, with 11 bases that match TRBD2. What was sequenced was sorted CD4+, CD8+, or CD8+CD57+ T cells (not recorded which) from PBMCs. CDR3 loop: CSVGTSGPYEQYF. In DNA, the CDR3 is TGCAGCGTAGGGACTAGCGGACCCTACGAGCAGTACTTC.